These 21 T cell receptor beta chains originate from one sample sequenced in a study of T cells after posttransplantation cyclophosphamide. Profiling relied on immunoSEQ multiplex PCR, and the TCRdb table lists in-frame clones only, not all of them. The data hold some 64,000 clones, with 90% to 95% observed a single time. Sequencing used PBMCs. The receptors shown here come from a woman aged 25 to 39 in good health and a related stem cell transplant donor.

The CDR3: CASSLGGLGPQETQYF. CDR3 bases: TGTGCCAGCAGCTTAGGGGGGCTTGGGCCCCAAGAGACCCAGTACTTC. This chain connects TRBV11-2 to TRBJ2-5; tentative D call: TRBD1 (6 bases). CDR1 is SGHAT and CDR2 is FQNNGV in the germline V gene. V lost 1 base and J 1 base, leaving 13 bases between the germline ends. The length of the CDR3 is 16 residues.

This rearrangement joins TRBV19 to TRBJ2-1, with TRBD1 matching over 9 bases. The CDR3 is 14 amino acids. Germline assignment: CDR1 LNHDA and CDR2 SQIVND (reference sequence). With 6 bases clipped from V and 8 bases from J, the junction kept 8 bases outside the gene matches. CDR3 nucleotides: TGTGCCAGTAGGGCTAGACAGGGGGTCTATGAGCAGTTCTTC. Translated, it gives CASRARQGVYEQFF.

The J gene is TRBJ2-3, the V gene TRBV15, with D perhaps matching TRBD2 (6 bases). Per germline, CDR1 LNHNV and CDR2 YYDKDF (reference sequence). The CDR3 is 16 amino acids. V lost 3 bases, J lost 1 base, and 14 bases lay in between. The CDR3 nucleotides read TGTGCCACCAGCAGGAGAAGCGGGTCGGGCACAGATACGCAGTATTTT. Protein sequence: CATSRRSGSGTDTQYF. Based on the CDR3 plus reference TRBV15 and TRBJ2-3, the full variable domain is DAMVIQNPRYQVTQFGKPVTLSCSQTLNHNVMYWYQQKSSQAPKLLFHYYDKDFNNEADTPDNFQSRRPNTSFCFLDIRSPGLGDTAMYLCATSRRSGSGTDTQYFGPGTRLTVL.

This sequence joins TRBV7-2 and TRBJ1-2; D remains ambiguous. The germline V and J ends were trimmed by 2 bases and 2 bases, with 15 bases remaining between them. The germline CDR1 and CDR2 sequences are SGHTA and FQGNSA. The CDR3 totals 16 residues. As DNA, the CDR3 is TGTGCCAGCAGCTTAATATTCGACGGAGGAAACTATGGCTACACCTTC. Its translation is CASSLIFDGGNYGYTF. Based on the CDR3 plus reference TRBV7-2 and TRBJ1-2, the full variable domain is GAGVSQSPSNKVTEKGKDVELRCDPISGHTALYWYRQSLGQGLEFLIYFQGNSAPDKSGLPSDRFSAERTGGSVSTLTIQRTQQEDSAVYLCASSLIFDGGNYGYTFGSGTRLTVV.

This clone was counted once. The J gene is TRBJ2-3, the V gene TRBV19, with D possibly being TRBD1 (5 bases). This CDR3 is built from 16 residues. Per the germline V gene, CDR1 is LNHDA and CDR2 is SQIVND (reference sequence). The V end was cut by 3 bases, the J end by 3 bases, with 16 bases between. CDR3 bases: TGTGCCAGTAGTATCCACCGGCAGGGTGGGACAGATACGCAGTATTTT. Translating gives CASSIHRQGGTDTQYF.

The rearrangement links TRBV4-1 to TRBJ2-5, with TRBD2 matching 15 bases. Germline values: CDR1 MGHRA, CDR2 YSYEKL. The CDR3 covers 17 residues. The trim removed 8 bases at V and 4 bases at J, leaving 11 bases unmatched. The CDR3 coding sequence is TGCGCCAGCTCCCTTGGGACTAGCGGGGGGATCGGAGAGACCCAGTACTTC. Amino acids: CASSLGTSGGIGETQYF.

The gene calls are TRBV7-9 and TRBJ1-5; D is uncertain. CDR1 and CDR2 from the germline V gene are SEHNR and FQNEAQ (reference sequence). V was cut by 3 bases and J by 3 bases, with 6 bases left in between. The CDR3 totals 13 residues. CDR3 bases: TGTGCCAGCAGCTTTGATCTCAATCAGCCCCAGCATTTT. Its protein product is CASSFDLNQPQHF.

This clone was detected only once. The chain carries TRBV29-1 and TRBJ2-7; 9 nucleotides agree with TRBD1. Germline V gene sequence: CDR1 SQVTM, CDR2 ANQGSEA. The CDR3 runs to 14 residues. V shed 6 bases, J shed 2 bases, and the junction held 8 bases outside the gene matches. For the CDR3, the DNA is TGCAGCGTAGTCGGGACAGGGTCAACCTACGAGCAGTACTTC. Translated, it gives CSVVGTGSTYEQYF.

The chain uses TRBV7-8 and TRBJ2-5; maybe TRBD2 (5 bases). The CDR3 is 17 amino acids. The germline V gene has CDR1 SGHVS and CDR2 FQNEAQ. V was shortened by 1 base and J by 2 bases, with 17 bases between the two germline ends. CDR3 loop: CASSLGFGSGLQETQYF. CDR3 in DNA: TGTGCCAGCAGCTTAGGATTTGGGTCAGGACTTCAAGAGACCCAGTACTTC.

This chain uses TRBV10-1 with TRBJ2-5, with D possibly being TRBD2 (5 bases). CDR3 length equals 13 residues. Germline V CDR1 and CDR2: WNHNN, SYGVQD (reference sequence). V was clipped by 3 bases and J by 5 bases, with 10 bases between them. The CDR3, as DNA: TGCGCCAGCAGTGAATCGGGGTCGGAGACCCAGTACTTC. This sequence encodes CASSESGSETQYF.

The chain employs TRBV6-1 and TRBJ1-6, with TRBD1 matching 8 bases. V lost 10 bases, J lost 10 bases, and 9 bases stayed unmatched. The CDR3 spans 13 residues. Germline CDR1 is MNHNS and CDR2 is SASEGT. In DNA form, the CDR3 reads TGTGCCACCTCTGGACAGGGATTCTCACCCCTCCACTTT. Translated, it gives CATSGQGFSPLHF.

The CDR3 region has the DNA TGCGCCAGCAGCCCGCGAGCGGGGATGATTACAGATACGCAGTATTTT. It is translated as CASSPRAGMITDTQYF. This sequence joins TRBV5-1 and TRBJ2-3; 7 positions match TRBD2. Germline V lookup: CDR1 SGHRS, CDR2 YFSETQ. There are 16 residues in the CDR3. With V trimmed by 4 bases and J by 3 bases, 11 bases remained unmatched.

The J gene is TRBJ1-2, the V gene TRBV25-1, with D possibly TRBD1 on 6 matching bases. The CDR3 runs to 17 residues. Germline V lookup: CDR1 MGHDK, CDR2 SYGVNS. Trimming shortened V by 2 bases and J by 5 bases, and 21 bases separated the two germline ends. The chain's CDR3 is CASSENPNQGIDYGYTF. In DNA form, the CDR3 reads TGTGCCAGCAGTGAAAACCCTAATCAGGGGATTGATTATGGCTACACCTTC.

The chain links TRBV19 to TRBJ1-5, with D perhaps TRBD1 (6 bases). CDR1 and CDR2 (germline): LNHDA, SQIVND (reference sequence). The CDR3 contains 14 residues. The ends were cut back, 1 base at V and 6 bases at J, with 10 bases in the middle. As DNA, the CDR3 is TGTGCCAGTAGTATAGTCCCGGACAGTCAGCCCCAGCATTTT. Its protein is CASSIVPDSQPQHF.

This clone was observed a single time. This chain uses TRBV30 with TRBJ2-1; perhaps TRBD1 as D (6 bases). Trimming pared 3 bases from V and 2 bases from J, leaving 17 bases between. Germline V CDR1 and CDR2: GTSNPN, SVGIG (reference sequence). The CDR3 runs 16 residues. In DNA form, the CDR3 reads TGTGCCTGGAGCCCCGTGGGCAGGGGAACCTACAATGAGCAGTTCTTC. This gives the protein CAWSPVGRGTYNEQFF.

The chain employs TRBV7-3 and TRBJ2-1; TRBD2 might be the D (5 bases). V dropped 3 bases and J dropped 1 base, with 10 bases sitting between them. The CDR3 length is 15 residues. Germline loops: CDR1 SGHTA, CDR2 FQGTGA. This CDR3 reads CASSFSGGSYNEQFF. CDR3 nucleotide sequence: TGTGCCAGCAGCTTCTCTGGAGGATCCTACAATGAGCAGTTCTTC.

The sample holds one count of this clone. The chain employs TRBV5-1 and TRBJ2-5; 13 bases map to TRBD2. The CDR3 is 15 amino acids. V lost 3 bases and J lost 4; bases outside the gene matches: 3. Germline lookup yields CDR1 SGHRS and CDR2 YFSETQ. CDR3 in amino acids: CASSSGTSGAETQYF. The CDR3 DNA follows: TGCGCCAGCAGCTCCGGGACTAGCGGGGCAGAGACCCAGTACTTC.

This clone was counted once. The V gene is TRBV7-2, the J gene TRBJ1-2; 9 bases match TRBD1. CDR1 is SGHTA and CDR2 is FQGNSA in the germline V gene. V shed 5 bases and J 7 bases; nucleotides not matched to a gene: 8. The CDR3 consists of 14 residues. CDR3 nucleotides: TGTGCCAGCAGCGCCGGGACAGGGTATTCTGGCTACACCTTC. Its protein product is CASSAGTGYSGYTF.

The rearrangement uses TRBV19 and TRBJ1-5; no firm D call. From germline, CDR1 is LNHDA and CDR2 SQIVND (reference sequence). The CDR3 runs 15 residues. The V gene lost 2 bases and the J gene lost 0 bases, with 8 bases spanning the gap. In nucleotides, the CDR3 is TGTGCCAGTAGTATAACAACGTATAGCAATCAGCCCCAGCATTTT. This encodes CASSITTYSNQPQHF. The entire variable domain, with the rest obtained from reference TRBV19 and TRBJ1-5, is as follows: DGGITQSPKYLFRKEGQNVTLSCEQNLNHDAMYWYRQDPGQGLRLIYYSQIVNDFQKGDIAEGYSVSREKKESFPLTVTSAQKNPTAFYLCASSITTYSNQPQHFGDGTRLSIL.

The V gene is TRBV6-5, the J gene TRBJ1-1; D gene ambiguous. Trimming cost V 0 bases and J 7 bases, with 9 bases left between them. This CDR3 region has 13 residues. Germline CDR1 and CDR2: MNHEY and SVGAGI. The DNA of the CDR3 is TGTGCCAGCAGTTACTCGGAAGGGATTGAAGCTTTCTTT. It codes for CASSYSEGIEAFF.

This chain connects TRBV18 to TRBJ2-5, with D possibly being TRBD1 (5 bases). V gave up 0 bases and J gave up 3 bases, with 8 bases separating them. There are 14 residues in the CDR3. Germline assignment: CDR1 KGHSH and CDR2 LQKENI. In DNA form, the CDR3 reads TGTGCCAGCTCACCACCGTTAGGGGAAGAGACCCAGTACTTC. Translating it yields CASSPPLGEETQYF. Full variable domain (outside the CDR3, taken from reference TRBV18 and TRBJ2-5): NAGVMQNPRHLVRRRGQEARLRCSPMKGHSHVYWYRQLPEEGLKFMVYLQKENIIDESGMPKERFSAEFPKEGPSILRIQQVVRGDSAAYFCASSPPLGEETQYFGPGTRLLVL.